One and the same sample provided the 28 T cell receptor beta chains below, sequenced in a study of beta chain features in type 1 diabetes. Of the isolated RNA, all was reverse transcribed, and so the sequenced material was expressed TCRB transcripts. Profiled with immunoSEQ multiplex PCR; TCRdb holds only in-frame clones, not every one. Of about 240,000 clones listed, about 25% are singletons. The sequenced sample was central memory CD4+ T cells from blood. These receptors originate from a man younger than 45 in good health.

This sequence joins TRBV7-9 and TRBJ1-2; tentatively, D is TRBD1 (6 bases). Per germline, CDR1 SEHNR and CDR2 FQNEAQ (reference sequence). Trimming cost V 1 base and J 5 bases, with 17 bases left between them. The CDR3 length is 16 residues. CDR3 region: CASSLGPGGGGYGYTF. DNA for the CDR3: TGTGCCAGCAGCTTAGGCCCCGGCGGGGGCGGATATGGCTACACCTTC.

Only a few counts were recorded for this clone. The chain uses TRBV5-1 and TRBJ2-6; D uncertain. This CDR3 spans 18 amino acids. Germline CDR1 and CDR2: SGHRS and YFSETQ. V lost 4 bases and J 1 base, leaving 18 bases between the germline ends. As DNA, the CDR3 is TGCGCCAGCAGCCTGGACCAACCCTTCAAGTCTGGGGCCAACGTCCTGACTTTC. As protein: CASSLDQPFKSGANVLTF.

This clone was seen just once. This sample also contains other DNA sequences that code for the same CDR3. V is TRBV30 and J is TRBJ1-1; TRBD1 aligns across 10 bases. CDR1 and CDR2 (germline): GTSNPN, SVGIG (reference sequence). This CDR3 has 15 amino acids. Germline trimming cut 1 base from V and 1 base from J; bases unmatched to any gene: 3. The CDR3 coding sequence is TGTGCCTGGAGTGCACGGACAGGGGGGAACACTGAAGCTTTCTTT. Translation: CAWSARTGGNTEAFF.

For the CDR3, the DNA is TGTGCCAGCAGCCCTTACGGCAGAAGCGGGAGGACCCAAGAGACCCAGTACTTC. It is translated as CASSPYGRSGRTQETQYF. The rearrangement links TRBV5-8 to TRBJ2-5, with 9 positions matching TRBD2. With 4 bases clipped from V and 1 base from J, the junction kept 14 bases outside the gene matches. Per the germline V gene, CDR1 is SGHTS and CDR2 is YDEGEE. CDR3 length: 18 amino acids.

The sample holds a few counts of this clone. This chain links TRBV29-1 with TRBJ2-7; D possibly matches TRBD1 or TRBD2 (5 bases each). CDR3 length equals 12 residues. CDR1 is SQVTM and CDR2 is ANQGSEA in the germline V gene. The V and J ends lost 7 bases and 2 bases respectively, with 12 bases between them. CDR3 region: CSGGYSAYEQYF. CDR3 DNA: TGCAGCGGGGGGTACAGCGCCTACGAGCAGTACTTC.

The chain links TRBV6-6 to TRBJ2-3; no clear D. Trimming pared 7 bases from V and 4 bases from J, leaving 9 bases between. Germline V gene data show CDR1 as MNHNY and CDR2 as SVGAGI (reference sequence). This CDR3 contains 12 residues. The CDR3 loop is CASNSRADTQYF. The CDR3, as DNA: TGTGCCAGCAACTCAAGGGCAGATACGCAGTATTTT.

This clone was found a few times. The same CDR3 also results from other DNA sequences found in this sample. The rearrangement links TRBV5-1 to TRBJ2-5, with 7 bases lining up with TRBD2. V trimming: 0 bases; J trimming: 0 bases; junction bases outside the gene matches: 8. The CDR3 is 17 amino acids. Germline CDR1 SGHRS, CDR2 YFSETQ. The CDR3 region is CASSLGLAVGYQETQYF. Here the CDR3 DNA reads TGCGCCAGCAGCTTGGGGCTAGCGGTTGGGTACCAAGAGACCCAGTACTTC.

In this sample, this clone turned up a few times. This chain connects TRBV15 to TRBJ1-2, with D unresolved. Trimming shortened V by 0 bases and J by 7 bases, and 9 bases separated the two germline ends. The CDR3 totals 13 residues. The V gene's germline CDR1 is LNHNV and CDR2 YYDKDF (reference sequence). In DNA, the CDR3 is TGTGCCACCAGCAGAGATTTTCAGTCTGGCTACACCTTC. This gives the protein CATSRDFQSGYTF.

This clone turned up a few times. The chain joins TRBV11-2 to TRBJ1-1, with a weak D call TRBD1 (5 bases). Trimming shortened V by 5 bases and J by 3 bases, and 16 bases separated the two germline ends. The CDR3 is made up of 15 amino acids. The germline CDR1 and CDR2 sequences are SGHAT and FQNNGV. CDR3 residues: CASSPRTTGYTEAFF. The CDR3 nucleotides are TGTGCCAGCAGCCCTCGGACAACAGGATACACTGAAGCTTTCTTT. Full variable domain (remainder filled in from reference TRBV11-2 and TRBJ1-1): EAGVAQSPRYKIIEKRQSVAFWCNPISGHATLYWYQQILGQGPKLLIQFQNNGVVDDSQLPKDRFSAERLKGVDSTLKIQPAKLEDSAVYLCASSPRTTGYTEAFFGQGTRLTVV.

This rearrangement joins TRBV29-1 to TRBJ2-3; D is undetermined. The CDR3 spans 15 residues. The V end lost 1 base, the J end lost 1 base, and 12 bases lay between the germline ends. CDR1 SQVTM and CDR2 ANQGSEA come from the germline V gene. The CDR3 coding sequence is TGCAGCGTTGAAGGTTCGAAGCCCCGCACAGATACGCAGTATTTT. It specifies CSVEGSKPRTDTQYF.

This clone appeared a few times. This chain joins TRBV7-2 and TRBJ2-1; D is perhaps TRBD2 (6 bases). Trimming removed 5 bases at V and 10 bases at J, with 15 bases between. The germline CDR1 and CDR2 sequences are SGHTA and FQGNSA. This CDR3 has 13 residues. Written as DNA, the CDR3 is TGTGCCAGCAGCGGTGGGGGGTTCAGGGAGCAGTTCTTC. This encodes CASSGGGFREQFF.

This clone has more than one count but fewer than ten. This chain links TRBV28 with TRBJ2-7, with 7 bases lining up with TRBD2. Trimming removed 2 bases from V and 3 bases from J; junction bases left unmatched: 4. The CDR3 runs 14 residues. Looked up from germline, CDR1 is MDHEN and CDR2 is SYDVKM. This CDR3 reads CASSLGGSRYEQYF. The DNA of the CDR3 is TGTGCCAGCAGTTTAGGCGGGAGTCGCTACGAGCAGTACTTC.

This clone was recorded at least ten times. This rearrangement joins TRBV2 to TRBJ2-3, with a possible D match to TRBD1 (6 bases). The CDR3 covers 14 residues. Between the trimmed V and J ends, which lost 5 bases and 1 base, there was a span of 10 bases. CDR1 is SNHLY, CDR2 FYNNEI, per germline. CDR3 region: CASSSRTGTDTQYF. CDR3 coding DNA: TGTGCCAGCAGTTCCCGGACAGGCACAGATACGCAGTATTTT. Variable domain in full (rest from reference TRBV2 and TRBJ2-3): EPEVTQTPSHQVTQMGQEVILRCVPISNHLYFYWYRQILGQKVEFLVSFYNNEISEKSEIFDDQFSVERPDGSNFTLKIRSTKLEDSAMYFCASSSRTGTDTQYFGPGTRLTVL.

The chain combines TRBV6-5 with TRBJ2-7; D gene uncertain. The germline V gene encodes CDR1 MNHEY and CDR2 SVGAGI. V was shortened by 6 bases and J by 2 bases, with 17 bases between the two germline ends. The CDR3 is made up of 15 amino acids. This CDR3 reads CASSPTSMAPYEQYF. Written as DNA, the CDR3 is TGTGCCAGCAGCCCCACTTCCATGGCTCCCTACGAGCAGTACTTC.

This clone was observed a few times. The CDR3 reads CASRTHGDTQYF. In DNA form, the CDR3 reads TGTGCCAGCAGGACCCACGGAGATACGCAGTATTTT. V gene TRBV2 combines with J gene TRBJ2-3; the D is unclear. Germline V gives CDR1 SNHLY, CDR2 FYNNEI. V was clipped by 6 bases and J by 5 bases, with 9 bases between them. There are 12 residues in the CDR3.

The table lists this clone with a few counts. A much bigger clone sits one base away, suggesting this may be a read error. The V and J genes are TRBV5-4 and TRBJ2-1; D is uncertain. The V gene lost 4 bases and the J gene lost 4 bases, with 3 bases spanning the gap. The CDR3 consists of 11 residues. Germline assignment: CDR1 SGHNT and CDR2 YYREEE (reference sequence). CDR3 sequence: CASSPYNEQFF. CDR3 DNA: TGTGCCAGCAGCCCTTACAATGAGCAGTTCTTC.

Here the CDR3 reads CATRDGSGGSYEQYF. The CDR3, as DNA: TGTGCCACCAGGGATGGGTCAGGGGGCTCCTACGAGCAGTACTTC. The chain recombines TRBV15 with TRBJ2-7, with 7 bases aligning to TRBD1. Germline trimming cut 6 bases from V and 0 bases from J; bases unmatched to any gene: 8. The germline V gene encodes CDR1 LNHNV and CDR2 YYDKDF (reference sequence). The CDR3 contains 15 residues.

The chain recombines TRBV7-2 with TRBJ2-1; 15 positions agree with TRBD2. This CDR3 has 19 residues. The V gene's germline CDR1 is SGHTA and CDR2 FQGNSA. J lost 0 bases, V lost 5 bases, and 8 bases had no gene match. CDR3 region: CASSPDPGLAGGSYNEQFF. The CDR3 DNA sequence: TGTGCCAGCAGCCCCGATCCGGGACTAGCGGGAGGCTCCTACAATGAGCAGTTCTTC.

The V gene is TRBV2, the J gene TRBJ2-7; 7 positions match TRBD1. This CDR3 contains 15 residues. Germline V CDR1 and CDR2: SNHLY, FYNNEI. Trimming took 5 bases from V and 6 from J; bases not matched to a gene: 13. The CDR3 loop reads CASSTDRVPAGEQYF. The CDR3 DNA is TGTGCCAGCAGTACAGACAGGGTTCCGGCCGGCGAGCAGTACTTC.

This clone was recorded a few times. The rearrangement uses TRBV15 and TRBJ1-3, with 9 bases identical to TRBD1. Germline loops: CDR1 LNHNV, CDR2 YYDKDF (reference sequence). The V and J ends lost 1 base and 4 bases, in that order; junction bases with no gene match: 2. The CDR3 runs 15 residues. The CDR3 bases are TGTGCCACCAGCAGAGGCGGGACAGGGGGAAACACCATATATTTT. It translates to CATSRGGTGGNTIYF.

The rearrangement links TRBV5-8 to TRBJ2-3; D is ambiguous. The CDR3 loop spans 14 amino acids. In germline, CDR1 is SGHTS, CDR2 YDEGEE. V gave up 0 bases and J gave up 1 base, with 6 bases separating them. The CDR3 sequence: CASSLGVGTDTQYF. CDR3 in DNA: TGTGCCAGCAGCTTGGGTGTGGGCACAGATACGCAGTATTTT.

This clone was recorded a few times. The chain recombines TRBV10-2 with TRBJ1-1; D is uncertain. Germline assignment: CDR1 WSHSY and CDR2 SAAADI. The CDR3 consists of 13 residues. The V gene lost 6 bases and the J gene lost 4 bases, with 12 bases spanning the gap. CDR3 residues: CASSRTRATEAFF. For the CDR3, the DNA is TGCGCCAGCAGCCGAACCCGGGCCACTGAAGCTTTCTTT.

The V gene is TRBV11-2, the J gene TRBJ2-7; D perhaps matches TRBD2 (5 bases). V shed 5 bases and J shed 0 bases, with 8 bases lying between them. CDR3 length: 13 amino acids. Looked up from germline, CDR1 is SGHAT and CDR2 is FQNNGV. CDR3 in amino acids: CASSPGLSYEQYF. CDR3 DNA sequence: TGTGCCAGCAGCCCCGGACTCTCCTACGAGCAGTACTTC.

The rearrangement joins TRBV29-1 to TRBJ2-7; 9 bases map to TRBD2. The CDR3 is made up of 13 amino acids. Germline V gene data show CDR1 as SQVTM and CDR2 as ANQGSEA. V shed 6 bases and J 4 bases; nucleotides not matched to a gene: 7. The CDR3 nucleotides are TGCAGCGTCAGTAGCGGGGGAGCTTACGAGCAGTACTTC. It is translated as CSVSSGGAYEQYF.

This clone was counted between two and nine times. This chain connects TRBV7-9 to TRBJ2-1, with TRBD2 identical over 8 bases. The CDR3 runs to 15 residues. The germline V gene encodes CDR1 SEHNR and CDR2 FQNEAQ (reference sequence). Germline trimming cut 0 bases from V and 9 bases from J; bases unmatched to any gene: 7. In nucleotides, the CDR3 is TGTGCCAGCAGCTTAGCCGGGAGGGAGTTCGGTGAGCAGTTCTTC. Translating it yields CASSLAGREFGEQFF.

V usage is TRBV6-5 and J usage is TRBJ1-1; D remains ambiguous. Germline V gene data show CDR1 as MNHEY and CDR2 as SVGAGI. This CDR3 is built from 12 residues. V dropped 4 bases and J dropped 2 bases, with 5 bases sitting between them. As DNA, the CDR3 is TGTGCCAGCAGTTGGGGTAACACTGAAGCTTTCTTT. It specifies CASSWGNTEAFF.

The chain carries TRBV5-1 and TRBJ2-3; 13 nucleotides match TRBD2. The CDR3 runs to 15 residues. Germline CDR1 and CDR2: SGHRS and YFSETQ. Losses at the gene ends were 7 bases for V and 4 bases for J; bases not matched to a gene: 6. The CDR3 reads CASGTGLAGSDTQYF. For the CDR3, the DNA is TGCGCCAGCGGGACGGGACTAGCGGGGTCAGATACGCAGTATTTT.

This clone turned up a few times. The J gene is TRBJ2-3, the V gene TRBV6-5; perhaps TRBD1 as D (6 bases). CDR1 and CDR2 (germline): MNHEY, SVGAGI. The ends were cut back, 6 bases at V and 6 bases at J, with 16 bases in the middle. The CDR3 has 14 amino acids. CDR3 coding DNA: TGTGCCAGCAGACGGGACACTGAACCGGATACGCAGTATTTT. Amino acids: CASRRDTEPDTQYF.